This note documents a single T cell receptor (beta chain) sequence. As yet, its antigen is unknown. PCR was performed a second time for 7 to 11 cycles using a sample-barcoded 5' primer and a J-beta primer mix. MiXCR, run by TCRdb on the 5' RACE reads, gives a single entry per CDR3 protein. The repertoire consists of roughly 700,000 distinct CDR3 sequences, with 45% to 50% occurring once and the leading ten covering 30% to 40%. The data belong to a study of blood T cells in healthy people across ages. The CDR3 consists of 16 residues. Unmatched junction bases numbered 10, after V lost 8 bases and J lost 2 bases. Study-wide results and caveats: Unknown donor CMV status possibly confounded expanded clonotype changes.

This TCR was recovered from a woman aged 60 to 75 in good health. The sequenced sample was blood. The V gene is TRBV12-3 or TRBV12-4, the J gene TRBJ1-5, with 9 bases identical to TRBD1. The CDR3 DNA is TGTGCCAGCCACCGGGGACAGGGTTTCGGCAATCAGCCCCAGCATTTT. It yields the protein CASHRGQGFGNQPQHF.